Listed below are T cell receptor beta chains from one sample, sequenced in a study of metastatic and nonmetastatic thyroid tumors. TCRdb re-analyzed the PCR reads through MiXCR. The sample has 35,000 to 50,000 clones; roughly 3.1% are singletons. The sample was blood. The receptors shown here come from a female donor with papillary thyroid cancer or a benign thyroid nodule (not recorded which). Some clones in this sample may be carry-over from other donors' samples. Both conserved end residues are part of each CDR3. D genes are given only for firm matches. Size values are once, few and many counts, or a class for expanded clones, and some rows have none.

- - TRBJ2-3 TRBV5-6 TGTGCCAGCAGCTTGAGCGGCACAGATACGCAGTATTTT CASSLSGTDTQYF
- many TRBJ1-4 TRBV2 TGTGCCAGCAGAGAACAGGTCTCTAGCGAAAAACTGTTTTTT CASREQVSSEKLFF
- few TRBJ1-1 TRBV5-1 TGCGCCAGCAGCTTGGGATCTCGGGGCTACACTGAAGCTTTCTTT CASSLGSRGYTEAFF
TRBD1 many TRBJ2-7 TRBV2 TGTGCCAGCAGTTGGGGTGGACAGGCCTACGAGCAGTACTTC CASSWGGQAYEQYF
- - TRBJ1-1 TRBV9 TGTGCCAGCAGCGTTAAAGTAGTGGGGAACACTGAAGCTTTCTTT CASSVKVVGNTEAFF
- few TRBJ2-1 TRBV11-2 TGTGCCAGCAGTCCTAAATACAATGAGCAGTTCTTC CASSPKYNEQFF
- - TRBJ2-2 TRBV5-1 TGCGCCAGCAGCTTGGCCGTAGGGCCCGGGGAGCTGTTTTTT CASSLAVGPGELFF
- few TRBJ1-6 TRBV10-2 TGCGCCAGCAGTGACGTCATTCAACAGGCCAATAATTCACCCCTCCACTTT CASSDVIQQANNSPLHF
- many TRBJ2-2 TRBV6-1 TGTGCCAGCAGGACGCAGCGAGGGGCCGGGGTCGGGGAGCTGTTTTTT CASRTQRGAGVGELFF
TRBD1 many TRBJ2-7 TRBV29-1 TGCAGCGTTGAATTCCAGGACAGGGTAAGGTACGAGCAGTACTTC CSVEFQDRVRYEQYF
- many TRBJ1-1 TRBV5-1 TGCGCCAGCAGCTGGCTGACAGGGAACACTGAAGCTTTCTTT CASSWLTGNTEAFF
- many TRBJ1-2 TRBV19 TGTGCCAGTAGTATAGGGTCCGGGGCTTATGGCTACACCTTC CASSIGSGAYGYTF
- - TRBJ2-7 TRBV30 TGTGCCTGGAGTGGGAGGACCCCTGGGTACTACGAGCAGTACTTC CAWSGRTPGYYEQYF
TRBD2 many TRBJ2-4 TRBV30 TGTGCCTGGAGTGAGGGCGCCAGACACGGGACTAGCGGTCGATGGGGGGCCAAAAACATTCAGTACTTC CAWSEGARHGTSGRWGAKNIQYF
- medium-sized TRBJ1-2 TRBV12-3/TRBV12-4 TGTGCCAGCAGTTTCGAGAACTATGGCTACACCTTC CASSFENYGYTF
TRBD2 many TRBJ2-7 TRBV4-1 TGCGCCAGCAGCCAACCGACTAGCGGCTCCTACGAGCAGTACTTC CASSQPTSGSYEQYF
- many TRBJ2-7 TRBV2 TGTGCCAGCAGTACGACAGACGAGCAGTACTTC CASSTTDEQYF
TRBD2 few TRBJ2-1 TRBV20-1 TGCAGTGCTAGAGCGGGAGGGTCCCCCTACAATGAGCAGTTCTTC CSARAGGSPYNEQFF
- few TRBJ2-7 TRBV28 TGTGCCAGCAGCCCAGGACAGTCCTACGAGCAGTACTTC CASSPGQSYEQYF
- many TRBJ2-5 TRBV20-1 TGCAGAAGCGGACCTAAACCTCAAGAGACCCAGTACTTC CRSGPKPQETQYF
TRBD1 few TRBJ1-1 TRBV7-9 TGTGCCAGCAGCTCGTTACAGGGGGTGAACACTGAAGCTTTCTTT CASSSLQGVNTEAFF
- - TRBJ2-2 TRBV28 TGTGCCAGCACGCTATCGGGTGAGAACACCGGGGAGCTGTTTTTT CASTLSGENTGELFF
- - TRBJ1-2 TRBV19 TGTGCCAGTAATGCGGCACCGATCTATGGCTACACCTTC CASNAAPIYGYTF
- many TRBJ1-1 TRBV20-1 TGCAGTGCTAATGGAGGGAGGGTTTTGAACACTGAAGCTTTCTTT CSANGGRVLNTEAFF
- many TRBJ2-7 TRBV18 TGTGCCAGCGCCGCGGGGAACGAGCAGTACTTC CASAAGNEQYF
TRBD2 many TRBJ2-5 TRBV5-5 TGTGCCAGCAGCTTGTCGACGGGAGGCGGAAGGGAGACCCAGTACTTC CASSLSTGGGRETQYF
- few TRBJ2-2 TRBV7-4 TGTGCCAGCAGCTTAGAGGCCAGCACCGGGGAGCTGTTTTTT CASSLEASTGELFF
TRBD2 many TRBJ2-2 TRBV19 TGTGCCAGTAGTAAACTAGCGGGGAACACCGGGGAGCTGTTTTTT CASSKLAGNTGELFF
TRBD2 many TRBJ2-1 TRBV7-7 TGTGCTAGCAGCTTAGTACCAGCGGGAGCGGCTGAGCAGTTCTTC CASSLVPAGAAEQFF
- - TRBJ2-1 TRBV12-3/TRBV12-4 TGTGCCAGTTCATCGACTGAATACAATGAGCAGTTCTTC CASSSTEYNEQFF
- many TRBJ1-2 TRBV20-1 TGCAGTGCTGAGGGGGTATCTCGGGGCTACACCTTC CSAEGVSRGYTF
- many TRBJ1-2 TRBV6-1 TGTGCCAGCAGCCAGACGGCGACGGGGGCGTATGAGAATGGCTACACCTTC CASSQTATGAYENGYTF
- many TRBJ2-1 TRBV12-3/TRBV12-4 TGTGCCAGCAGTAACGCCAGAATGGAGCAGTTCTTC CASSNARMEQFF
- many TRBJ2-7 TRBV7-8 TGTGCCAGCAGCCTAAGGGCCAGGGGCCTCTCCTACGAGCAGTACTTC CASSLRARGLSYEQYF
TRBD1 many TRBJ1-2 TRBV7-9 TGTGCCAGCAGCTTAGGAGGACAGGGGATAGGCACCTTC CASSLGGQGIGTF
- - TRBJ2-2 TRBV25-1 TGTGCCAGCAGTCCCCAGTACACCGGGGAGCTGTTTTTT CASSPQYTGELFF
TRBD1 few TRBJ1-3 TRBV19 TGTGCCAGTAGTATGGACAGGGCCTCTGGAAACACCATATATTTT CASSMDRASGNTIYF
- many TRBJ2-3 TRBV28 TGTGCCAGCAGTTTATTGTCAGATACGCAGTATTTT CASSLLSDTQYF
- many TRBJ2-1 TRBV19 TGTGCCAGTAGGGAAGGCAATGAGCGGTTCTTC CASREGNERFF
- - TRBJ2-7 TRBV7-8 TGTGCCAGCAGCTTAGGGAGGGGGACTATTACAGGCGAGCAGTACTTC CASSLGRGTITGEQYF
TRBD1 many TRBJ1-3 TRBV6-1 TGTGCCAGCAGTGACATGGGGACAGGGGACTCTGGAAACACCATATATTTT CASSDMGTGDSGNTIYF
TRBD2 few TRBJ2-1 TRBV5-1 TGCGCCAGCAGCCCGGGGCTAGCGGGAGGTTTTAATGCTGAGCAGTTCTTC CASSPGLAGGFNAEQFF
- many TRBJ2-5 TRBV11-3 TGTGCCAGCAGCTTAGGTCGGGGGGCTGAGACCCAGTACTTC CASSLGRGAETQYF
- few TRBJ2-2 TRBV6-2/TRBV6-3 TGTGCCAGCAGCCCCCAGTACGACACCGGGGAGCTGTTTTTT CASSPQYDTGELFF
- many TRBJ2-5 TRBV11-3 TGTGCCAGCAGCCCCAATTTTTACCAAGAGACCCAGTACTTC CASSPNFYQETQYF
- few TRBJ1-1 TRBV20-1 TGCAGTGCTAGAGATTTACAGGGCACTGAAGCTTTCTTT CSARDLQGTEAFF
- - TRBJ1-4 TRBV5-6 TGTGCCAGCAGCCCAGAAAACAGGGCAACTAATGAAAAACTGTTTTTT CASSPENRATNEKLFF
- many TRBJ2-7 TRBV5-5 TGTGCCAGCAGCTCGGGACTTATAGGCTACGAGCAGTACTTC CASSSGLIGYEQYF